This passage covers 10 T cell receptor beta chains from one sample sequenced in a study of spatial heterogeneity in lung cancer (dated by TCRdb to about 2019). Study-wide findings and limitations: The tumor nonsynonymous mutation count correlated with the number of expanded intratumoral alpha and beta TCRs.

This sample's time point label indicates: sample taken at primary tumor resection. These receptors have no known antigen. Libraries were constructed by 5' RACE. Instrument used: NextSeq 500. TCRdb reworked the public reads: Q25 trimming with fastp, MiXCR clone assembly, productive beta chains retained. All rows with the same CDR3 protein become a single entry with the most common DNA and genes. Within this sample are 15,000 or so distinct CDR3 sequences, with about 4.4% of them counted one time only. The ten most abundant clones make up 15% to 20% of the sample. The source material was lung tumor tissue, sampled at surgery. These receptors were collected from a female donor with early-stage non-small cell lung cancer.

There are many counts of this clonotype. This beta chain is a stray sequence in a library constructed for alpha chains; its clone size is not meaningful. This chain joins TRBV7-2 and TRBJ2-7, with 10 bases identical to TRBD2. The CDR3 is made up of 15 amino acids. After removal of 5 bases from V and 2 bases from J, the junction contained 6 bases not matched to a gene. Germline V gene lookup returns CDR1 SGHTA and CDR2 FQGNSA. CDR3 protein: CASSPASGGAYEQYF. CDR3 nucleotides: TGTGCCAGCAGCCCAGCCAGCGGGGGGGCCTACGAGCAGTACTTC.

The table lists this clonotype with many counts. This beta chain turned up in a library designed for alpha chains; as an off-target read, its abundance says little. V is TRBV7-2 and J is TRBJ2-5, with a weak D call TRBD1 (6 bases). Germline loops: CDR1 SGHTA, CDR2 FQGNSA. This CDR3 has 14 amino acids. V lost 2 bases, J lost 3 bases, and 10 bases lay in between. The CDR3, as DNA: TGTGCCAGCAGCTTATCGGCAGGGGAAGAGACCCAGTACTTC. Translating gives CASSLSAGEETQYF.

This clonotype was recorded many times. Within a library made for alpha chains, this beta chain is off target, and its count is uninformative. The rearrangement uses TRBV5-5 and TRBJ2-7, with TRBD1 matching 7 bases. With V trimmed by 5 bases and J by 0 bases, 5 bases remained unmatched. Germline V lookup: CDR1 SGHKS, CDR2 YYEKEE (reference sequence). The CDR3 length is 14 residues. CDR3 loop: CASRRTGSSYEQYF. Written as DNA, the CDR3 is TGTGCCAGCAGGAGGACAGGCAGCTCCTACGAGCAGTACTTC.

The sample holds many counts of this clonotype. This beta chain was picked up by a library intended for alpha chains and is off target, so its count carries little meaning. The rearrangement links TRBV5-4 to TRBJ1-1, with 7 positions matching TRBD1. The CDR3 totals 13 residues. V lost 3 bases to trimming and J lost 4 bases; unmatched junction nucleotides: 3. The germline gives CDR1 SGHNT, CDR2 YYREEE (reference sequence). The CDR3 loop reads CASSWTGSTEAFF. DNA for the CDR3: TGTGCCAGCAGCTGGACAGGTTCCACTGAAGCTTTCTTT.

This clonotype was seen at least ten times. This beta chain turned up in a library designed for alpha chains; as an off-target read, its abundance says little. The rearrangement links TRBV5-4 to TRBJ1-2; no firm D call. This CDR3 has 12 amino acids. Germline V gene data show CDR1 as SGHNT and CDR2 as YYREEE (reference sequence). The V and J ends lost 1 base and 8 bases respectively, with 9 bases between them. CDR3 amino acids: CASSLWELGYTF. The CDR3 coding sequence is TGTGCCAGCAGCTTGTGGGAGTTGGGCTACACCTTC.

By share, this clonotype counts as large. Because this beta chain is a stray read in a library intended to capture alpha chains, its abundance should not be given much weight. J is TRBJ2-2 and V is TRBV28; tentatively, D is TRBD1 (6 bases). V lost 4 bases and J lost 0, with 9 bases in between. Germline V gives CDR1 MDHEN, CDR2 SYDVKM. The CDR3 runs to 15 residues. CDR3 amino acids: CASSSDRTNTGELFF. CDR3 in DNA: TGTGCCAGCAGTTCTGACAGGACGAACACCGGGGAGCTGTTTTTT.

This clonotype was detected many times. This beta chain is a stray sequence in a library constructed for alpha chains; its clone size is not meaningful. This sequence joins TRBV20-1 and TRBJ2-3, with a possible D match to TRBD1 (6 bases). Germline lookup yields CDR1 DFQATT and CDR2 SNEGSKA (reference sequence). The CDR3 loop spans 15 amino acids. Between the trimmed V and J ends, which lost 5 bases and 1 base, there was a span of 16 bases. CDR3 protein: CSAELQTGGTDTQYF. The CDR3 nucleotides read TGCAGTGCTGAGCTACAGACAGGCGGCACAGATACGCAGTATTTT.

At least ten counts were recorded for this clonotype. This beta chain is a stray read from a library made for alpha chains; its abundance is not meaningful. This chain joins TRBV5-4 and TRBJ1-4; 7 positions match TRBD1. With 4 bases clipped from V and 4 bases from J, the junction kept 10 bases outside the gene matches. Germline lookup yields CDR1 SGHNT and CDR2 YYREEE (reference sequence). The CDR3 length is 16 residues. The DNA of the CDR3 is TGTGCCAGCAGCGGACAGGCCACAGGGGATAATGAAAAACTGTTTTTT. This encodes CASSGQATGDNEKLFF.

Comment on this clonotype: Since the library was made to target alpha chains, this beta chain is a stray read and its abundance is not meaningful. The chain employs TRBV5-4 and TRBJ2-5, with TRBD2 identical over 12 bases. From germline, CDR1 is SGHNT and CDR2 YYREEE (reference sequence). J gave up 4 bases and V 1 base, and 2 bases lay outside the gene matches. The CDR3 totals 15 residues. The CDR3 protein is CASSLLAGGAETQYF. CDR3 DNA: TGTGCCAGCAGCTTGCTAGCGGGGGGGGCAGAGACCCAGTACTTC.

In its sample, this clonotype was seen many times. This beta chain is a stray sequence in a library constructed for alpha chains; its clone size is not meaningful. The V call is TRBV5-1, the J call TRBJ2-5; 11 nucleotides agree with TRBD1. Looked up from germline, CDR1 is SGHRS and CDR2 is YFSETQ. After removal of 4 bases from V and 2 bases from J, the junction contained 7 bases not matched to a gene. The CDR3 spans 16 residues. Written as DNA, the CDR3 is TGCGCCAGCAGCCCCGGGACAGGGGGGAGGCAAGAGACCCAGTACTTC. Protein product: CASSPGTGGRQETQYF. Using reference TRBV5-1 and TRBJ2-5 for the parts outside the CDR3, the full variable domain is KAGVTQTPRYLIKTRGQQVTLSCSPISGHRSVSWYQQTPGQGLQFLFEYFSETQRNKGNFPGRFSGRQFSNSRSEMNVSTLELGDSALYLCASSPGTGGRQETQYFGPGTRLLVL.